The subject of this entry is one T cell receptor beta chain. Its cognate antigen is unknown. A single base separates this from a much larger clone, so it may be a read error. CDR3 regions were amplified by Arm-PCR using iRepertoire HTBI primers to build TCR beta libraries. Under the authors' procedure: Segment identification across samples yielded 50 to 80 TRBV and 14 to 15 TRBJ segments. Each CDR3 protein is one row after TCRdb ran MiXCR on the multiplex PCR reads. The V and J calls shown here were made by TCRdb, not taken from the authors' results. Of under 400,000 distinct CDR3 sequences in the sample, around 15% were seen once. Time point meaning: newly diagnosed GD, antithyroid drugs for less than 3 months. The authors made the TCR library using RNA they extracted from PBMCs. From each patient, nine milliliters of peripheral blood was drawn and collected into an EDTA anticoagulant tube. The sample comes from a study of regulatory T cells in long-lasting Graves disease.

Study-wide results and limits: Persistent disease preferred TRBV28, TRBJ1-2 and TRBJ2-5.

With 4 bases clipped from V and 0 bases from J, the junction kept 4 bases outside the gene matches. The CDR3 sequence is 15 residues long. The germline gives CDR1 MNHNS, CDR2 SASEGT. This sample was also put to use in a study of T cells in Graves' hyperthyroidism and ophthalmopathy. According to that study: Recently diagnosed hyperthyroidism of less than 2 months' duration affected patients aged 18 to 65.

This TCR came from a man in his forties with Graves disease. The chain joins TRBV6-1 to TRBJ2-5, with TRBD1 matching 8 bases. Sequencing was performed on peripheral blood mononuclear cells (PBMCs), taken at new diagnosis, from a patient treated with antithyroid drugs. The CDR3 DNA follows: TGTGCCAGCAGTGCAGGACAGGGAAACCAAGAGACCCAGTACTTC. This gives the protein CASSAGQGNQETQYF.